This record covers a single T cell receptor (beta chain). Its specific antigen is unknown. The record has no base qualities; no much larger clone is one base away. The data stem from a study of blood T cell repertoires in COVID-19 (dated by TCRdb to between 2020 and 2021). With regard to the full study: The collaborator samples originated in the United States, Italy and Spain and spanned the acute and convalescent phases of COVID-19. The prospective study material was composed of cDNA or gDNA derived from T cells, B-cell-depleted T cells, or PBMCs. The samples were drawn from the first 160 participants of the ongoing ImmuneRACE study and from 1,254 subjects provided by 6 global collaborators. The repertoires were released in a freely available public database intended as a resource for research on the immune response to SARS-CoV-2. Deeply sampled blood TCRbeta repertoires from subjects exposed to, actively infected with, or recovered from COVID-19 were included in the dataset. Where HLA class I and class II types were available, the types were taken from metadata supplied by the sample provider, not from assay-based typing. Sample metadata almost always included a de-identified subject ID, COVID-19 status, age in years and sex.

The study at large found these results: The quantity of clinical and demographic metadata differed by source and by participant and was supplied without curation.

TCRbeta CDR3 regions were amplified from genomic DNA by means of the immunoSEQ Assay, a bias-controlled multiplex PCR. Per the authors' processing: Within the assay, amplification of reference gene primers was used to estimate how many nucleated cells each sample contained. To quantify the absolute abundance of each unique TCRbeta CDR3 rearrangement, sequence reads were collapsed and filtered. Productive Simpson clonality was computed per sample as the square root of Simpson's diversity index over productive rearrangements. The table was pulled from immuneACCESS by TCRdb, which kept in-frame rearrangements only. Such tables lose some clones; where checked, under half of the loss comes from unresolved V genes, and the rest has no known cause. V, J and clone size derive from that table, while D and trimming were established from the DNA sequence. Present in this sample are tens of thousands of clones, roughly 85% of which were seen just once. The ten largest clones add up to approximately 4.7% of the sample.

Collaborating institutions collected whole blood in K2EDTA tubes following their own protocols. For TCRbeta analysis, collaborator samples were shipped as frozen whole blood, as isolated PBMCs, or as DNA extracted from either sample type. Measured from the cysteine to the phenylalanine, the CDR3 is 13 residues long. Of all the DNA, just the CDR3 is kept, 39 bases in frame from base 1. V lost 1 base and J lost 4 bases; the stretch between them is 7 bases long. The germline V gene specifies MNHNS as CDR1 and SASEGT as CDR2. What was sequenced was peripheral blood. This receptor chain uses TRBV6-1 and TRBJ1-1, with the identity of the D gene unclear. The source of this sequence is a human donor in a cohort sampled during active COVID-19. The CDR3 in this case is CASSEGRATEAFF. The DNA is as follows: TGTGCCAGCAGTGAAGGGAGGGCCACTGAAGCTTTCTTT.